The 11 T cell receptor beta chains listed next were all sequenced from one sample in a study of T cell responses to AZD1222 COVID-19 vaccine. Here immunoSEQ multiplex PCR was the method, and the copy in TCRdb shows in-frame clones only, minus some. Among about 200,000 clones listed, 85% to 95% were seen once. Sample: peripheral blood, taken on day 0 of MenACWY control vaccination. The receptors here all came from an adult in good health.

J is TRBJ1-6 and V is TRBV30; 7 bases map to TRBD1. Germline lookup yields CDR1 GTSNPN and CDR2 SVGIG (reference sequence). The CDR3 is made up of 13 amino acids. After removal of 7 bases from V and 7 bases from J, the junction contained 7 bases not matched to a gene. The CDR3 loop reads CAFAGQQNSPLHF. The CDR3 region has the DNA TGTGCCTTTGCGGGACAGCAAAATTCACCCCTCCACTTT.

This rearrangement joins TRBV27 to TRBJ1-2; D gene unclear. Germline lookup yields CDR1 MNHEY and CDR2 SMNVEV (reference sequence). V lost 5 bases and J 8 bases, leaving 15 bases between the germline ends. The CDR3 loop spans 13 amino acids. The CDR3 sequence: CASSPSPFGGYTF. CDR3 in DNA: TGTGCCAGCAGTCCCTCTCCATTTGGCGGCTACACCTTC.

The CDR3 region has the DNA TGTGCCAGCAGGTCACGAGGGGGACATATCTATGGCTACACCTTC. Its protein is CASRSRGGHIYGYTF. The chain joins TRBV28 to TRBJ1-2; perhaps TRBD1 as D (6 bases). The germline V gene has CDR1 MDHEN and CDR2 SYDVKM. V dropped 6 bases and J dropped 4 bases, with 18 bases sitting between them. The length of the CDR3 is 15 residues.

In nucleotides, the CDR3 is TGTGCCAGTAGTGGGCCATCCGGGGAGCTGTTTTTT. Protein: CASSGPSGELFF. The rearrangement joins TRBV19 to TRBJ2-2; D ambiguous. V lost 5 bases and J lost 6, with 7 bases in between. CDR1 is LNHDA and CDR2 is SQIVND in the germline V gene (reference sequence). This CDR3 is 12 amino acids long. Filled out from reference TRBV19 and TRBJ2-2, the complete variable domain reads DGGITQSPKYLFRKEGQNVTLSCEQNLNHDAMYWYRQDPGQGLRLIYYSQIVNDFQKGDIAEGYSVSREKKESFPLTVTSAQKNPTAFYLCASSGPSGELFFGEGSRLTVL.

CDR3 in amino acids: CASSPRGAMNTEAFF. DNA of the CDR3: TGTGCCAGCTCACCCCGGGGAGCCATGAACACTGAAGCTTTCTTT. The rearrangement uses TRBV18 and TRBJ1-1; D is undetermined. The CDR3 runs to 15 residues. Trimming left V 3 bases short and J 0 bases short, with 11 bases between. CDR1 and CDR2 from the germline V gene are KGHSH and LQKENI. The variable domain in full, with the rest retrieved from reference TRBV18 and TRBJ1-1, is NAGVMQNPRHLVRRRGQEARLRCSPMKGHSHVYWYRQLPEEGLKFMVYLQKENIIDESGMPKERFSAEFPKEGPSILRIQQVVRGDSAAYFCASSPRGAMNTEAFFGQGTRLTVV.

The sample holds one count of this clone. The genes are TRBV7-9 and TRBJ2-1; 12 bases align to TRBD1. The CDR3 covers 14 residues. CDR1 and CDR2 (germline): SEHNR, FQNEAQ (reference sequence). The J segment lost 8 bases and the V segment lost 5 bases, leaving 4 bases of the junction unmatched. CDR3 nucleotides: TGTGCCAGCAGCCCCGGGACAGGGGGCTATGAGCAGTTCTTC. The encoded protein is CASSPGTGGYEQFF.

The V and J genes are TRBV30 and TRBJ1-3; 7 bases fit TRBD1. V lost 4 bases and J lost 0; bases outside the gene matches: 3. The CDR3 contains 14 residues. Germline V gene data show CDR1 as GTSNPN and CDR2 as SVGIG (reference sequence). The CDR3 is CAWNRGSSGNTIYF. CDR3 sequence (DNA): TGTGCCTGGAACAGGGGTTCCTCTGGAAACACCATATATTTT.

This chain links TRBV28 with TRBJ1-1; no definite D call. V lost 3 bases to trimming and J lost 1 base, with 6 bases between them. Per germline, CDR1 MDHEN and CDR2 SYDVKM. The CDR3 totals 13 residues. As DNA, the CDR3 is TGTGCCAGCAGTTTGAAACAGAACACTGAAGCTTTCTTT. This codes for CASSLKQNTEAFF.

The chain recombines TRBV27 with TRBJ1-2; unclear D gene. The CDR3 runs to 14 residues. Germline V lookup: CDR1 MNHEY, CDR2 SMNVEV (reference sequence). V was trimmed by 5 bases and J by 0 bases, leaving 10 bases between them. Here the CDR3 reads CASSLGFSNYGYTF. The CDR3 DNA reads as TGTGCCAGCAGTCTAGGATTTTCTAACTATGGCTACACCTTC.

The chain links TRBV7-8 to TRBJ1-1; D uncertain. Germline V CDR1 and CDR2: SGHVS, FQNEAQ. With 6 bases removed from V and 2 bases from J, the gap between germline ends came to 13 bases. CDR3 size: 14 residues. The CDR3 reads CASSIHQFNTEAFF. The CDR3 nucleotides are TGTGCCAGCAGTATCCACCAATTTAACACTGAAGCTTTCTTT.

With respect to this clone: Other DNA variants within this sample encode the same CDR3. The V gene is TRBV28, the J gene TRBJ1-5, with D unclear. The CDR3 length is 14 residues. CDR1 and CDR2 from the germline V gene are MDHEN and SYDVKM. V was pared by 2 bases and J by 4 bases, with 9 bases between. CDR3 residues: CASSLTQSNQPQHF. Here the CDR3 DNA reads TGTGCCAGCAGTTTAACACAGAGTAATCAGCCCCAGCATTTT.